The next 19 T cell receptor beta chains were all read from a single sample in a study of cytomegalovirus exposure and HLA in healthy donors. A multiplex PCR was run with 60 Vbeta primers and 13 Jbeta primers. Using immunoSEQ multiplex PCR, the repertoire was profiled, and TCRdb retains in-frame clones only, with some absent. Of more than 85,000 clones in the sample, around 80% were seen once. The specimen sequenced was PBMCs. The source of these receptors is a man aged 25 to 40 in good health and CMV-seropositive.

The chain recombines TRBV7-3 with TRBJ2-1; 8 bases map to TRBD2. CDR1 and CDR2 (germline): SGHTA, FQGTGA. The CDR3 extends over 15 amino acids. After removal of 1 base from V and 5 bases from J, the junction contained 4 bases not matched to a gene. As DNA, the CDR3 is TGTGCCAGCAGCTTAAGCGGGGGGCTTAACAATGAGCAGTTCTTC. Its translation is CASSLSGGLNNEQFF.

The genes are TRBV11-3 and TRBJ2-5; D might be TRBD2 (6 bases). Trimming stripped 5 bases from V and 7 bases from J, with 14 bases between. The CDR3 covers 13 residues. Germline V gene lookup returns CDR1 SGHNT and CDR2 YENEEA. The CDR3 region has the DNA TGTGCCAGCAGCGGGGGAGGTAGCGGGACCCAGTACTTC. It translates to CASSGGGSGTQYF.

V and J are TRBV28 and TRBJ1-2; TRBD1 is a possible D gene (5 bases). Per germline, CDR1 MDHEN and CDR2 SYDVKM. The CDR3 extends over 14 amino acids. Between the trimmed V and J ends, which lost 2 bases and 0 bases, there was a span of 7 bases. The CDR3, as DNA: TGTGCCAGCAGTTTAGGGGGGGCTAACTATGGCTACACCTTC. Amino acid sequence: CASSLGGANYGYTF.

This rearrangement joins TRBV19 to TRBJ1-3, with D perhaps TRBD1 (5 bases). Germline V gene data show CDR1 as LNHDA and CDR2 as SQIVND (reference sequence). The ends were cut back, 7 bases at V and 0 bases at J, with 13 bases in the middle. The CDR3 runs 15 residues. The CDR3, as DNA: TGTGCCAGTACATATCCGACAGACTCTGGAAACACCATATATTTT. Its translation is CASTYPTDSGNTIYF.

The CDR3 region is CASSYGGSEGYTF. The CDR3 nucleotides are TGTGCCAGCAGTTACGGGGGGTCGGAGGGCTACACCTTC. The chain employs TRBV6-6 and TRBJ1-2, with D perhaps matching TRBD1 (5 bases). Trimming stripped 2 bases from V and 8 bases from J, with 12 bases between. The CDR3 extends over 13 amino acids. CDR1 is MNHNY, CDR2 SVGAGI, per germline (reference sequence).

The chain uses TRBV5-1 and TRBJ2-1, with TRBD1 as a possible D gene (6 bases). Trimming cost V 3 bases and J 5 bases, with 21 bases left between them. CDR1 is SGHRS and CDR2 is YFSETQ in the germline V gene. The CDR3 is made up of 17 amino acids. CDR3 protein: CASSSGQGVGQNNEQFF. The CDR3 DNA follows: TGCGCCAGCAGCTCGGGACAAGGGGTGGGCCAGAACAATGAGCAGTTCTTC.

The chain joins TRBV15 to TRBJ1-6, with 7 bases matching TRBD1. V lost 6 bases and J lost 0; bases outside the gene matches: 8. Germline V gene data show CDR1 as LNHNV and CDR2 as YYDKDF (reference sequence). This CDR3 is 17 amino acids long. In nucleotides, the CDR3 is TGTGCCACCAGTTACGACAGGGAGAGCTCCTATAATTCACCCCTCCACTTT. The encoded protein is CATSYDRESSYNSPLHF.

This chain links TRBV30 with TRBJ2-1; perhaps TRBD2 as D (6 bases). Germline assignment: CDR1 GTSNPN and CDR2 SVGIG (reference sequence). This CDR3 has 13 residues. Trimming removed 2 bases from V and 9 bases from J, with 14 bases in between. In nucleotides, the CDR3 is TGTGCCTGGAGTTCGGAGGGTGGAGGTGAGCAGTTCTTC. The encoded protein is CAWSSEGGGEQFF.

The chain combines TRBV5-6 with TRBJ2-7; D perhaps matches TRBD1 (5 bases). V lost 3 bases and J 5 bases, leaving 18 bases between the germline ends. The CDR3 spans 15 residues. Germline V lookup: CDR1 SGHDT, CDR2 YYEEEE. CDR3 coding DNA: TGTGCCAGCAGCTCTCTGCGCAGGGTACCCAACGAGCAGTACTTC. The encoded protein is CASSSLRRVPNEQYF.

The J gene is TRBJ2-1, the V gene TRBV10-3, with 9 bases that match TRBD2. V shed 0 bases and J 4 bases; nucleotides not matched to a gene: 7. Per the germline V gene, CDR1 is ENHRY and CDR2 is SYGVKD. This CDR3 has 17 residues. Written as DNA, the CDR3 is TGTGCCATCAGTGAGTCCCAGGGGACTAGCAAATACAATGAGCAGTTCTTC. Encoded protein: CAISESQGTSKYNEQFF.

This chain joins TRBV5-6 and TRBJ2-5; D is undetermined. Trimming stripped 0 bases from V and 0 bases from J, with 9 bases between. The CDR3 runs to 15 residues. CDR1 and CDR2 from the germline V gene are SGHDT and YYEEEE. The CDR3 coding sequence is TGTGCCAGCAGCTTGGTCCTCCGGTACCAAGAGACCCAGTACTTC. It encodes CASSLVLRYQETQYF.

This sequence joins TRBV5-1 and TRBJ1-5; TRBD1 agrees at 12 bases. From germline, CDR1 is SGHRS and CDR2 YFSETQ. CDR3 length: 17 amino acids. Unmatched junction bases numbered 12, after V lost 4 bases and J lost 7 bases. CDR3 protein: CASSLEGTGGLGQPQHF. CDR3 nucleotide sequence: TGCGCCAGCAGCCTGGAAGGGACAGGGGGCCTGGGACAGCCCCAGCATTTT.

This chain links TRBV25-1 with TRBJ1-5; TRBD1 matches at 7 bases. V lost 4 bases to trimming and J lost 9 bases; unmatched junction nucleotides: 12. The length of the CDR3 is 15 residues. Per germline, CDR1 MGHDK and CDR2 SYGVNS. The DNA of the CDR3 is TGTGCCAGCAGTGCGGGGGCGGGAGGGGGCCGGCCCCAGCATTTT. It translates to CASSAGAGGGRPQHF.

The chain has TRBV6-5 and TRBJ2-7, with 7 bases lining up with TRBD1. The junction had 6 bases not matched to a gene; V was cut back by 2 bases and J by 5 bases. The CDR3 runs to 14 residues. Germline V gene sequence: CDR1 MNHEY, CDR2 SVGAGI. The CDR3 is CASSYEEQGHEQYF. DNA of the CDR3: TGTGCCAGCAGTTACGAGGAACAGGGGCACGAGCAGTACTTC.

The V and J genes are TRBV2 and TRBJ2-1, with TRBD2 matching over 7 bases. Losses at the gene ends were 7 bases for V and 2 bases for J; bases not matched to a gene: 14. This CDR3 has 17 amino acids. From germline, CDR1 is SNHLY and CDR2 FYNNEI. In nucleotides, the CDR3 is TGTGCCAGCAAATTGGCCTTACGGGGGGTAGCCTACAATGAGCAGTTCTTC. Amino acids: CASKLALRGVAYNEQFF.

The chain uses TRBV13 and TRBJ1-5; maybe TRBD1 (5 bases). This CDR3 is 13 amino acids long. The V end lost 2 bases, the J end lost 5 bases, and 7 bases lay between the germline ends. Germline V CDR1 and CDR2: PRHDT, FYEKMQ (reference sequence). The DNA of the CDR3 is TGTGCCAGCAGCTTACGGGGGGATCAGCCCCAGCATTTT. It specifies CASSLRGDQPQHF.

This clone has more than one count but fewer than ten. The V and J genes are TRBV19 and TRBJ2-3; D is uncertain. Between the trimmed V and J ends, which lost 1 base and 0 bases, there was a span of 8 bases. The CDR3 loop spans 15 amino acids. The germline CDR1 and CDR2 sequences are LNHDA and SQIVND (reference sequence). CDR3 sequence: CASSIGTESTDTQYF. DNA of the CDR3: TGTGCCAGTAGTATAGGCACCGAGAGCACAGATACGCAGTATTTT.

The chain recombines TRBV10-3 with TRBJ2-5; D gene uncertain. The CDR3 covers 12 residues. V was pared by 2 bases and J by 2 bases, with 3 bases between. CDR1 ENHRY and CDR2 SYGVKD come from the germline V gene. The CDR3 nucleotides are TGTGCCATCAGTGAGACTCAAGAGACCCAGTACTTC. It is translated as CAISETQETQYF.

This chain uses TRBV6-1 with TRBJ1-5; 8 bases fit TRBD1. The CDR3 is made up of 13 amino acids. The germline gives CDR1 MNHNS, CDR2 SASEGT. The V and J ends lost 5 bases and 7 bases, in that order; junction bases with no gene match: 4. CDR3 residues: CASSRTGSQPQHF. The CDR3, as DNA: TGTGCCAGCAGTAGGACAGGGAGCCAGCCCCAGCATTTT.